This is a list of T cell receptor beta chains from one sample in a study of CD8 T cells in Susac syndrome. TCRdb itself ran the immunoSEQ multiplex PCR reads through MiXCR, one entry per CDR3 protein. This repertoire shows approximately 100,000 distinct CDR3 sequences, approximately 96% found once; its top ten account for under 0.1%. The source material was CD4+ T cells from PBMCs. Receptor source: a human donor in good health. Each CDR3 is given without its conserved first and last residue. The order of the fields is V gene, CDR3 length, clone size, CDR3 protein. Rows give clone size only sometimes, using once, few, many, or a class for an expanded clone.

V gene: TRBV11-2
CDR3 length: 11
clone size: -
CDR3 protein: ASSLSPSYEQY

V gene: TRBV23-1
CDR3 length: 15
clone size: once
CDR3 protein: ASSHQFTRRVNTEAF

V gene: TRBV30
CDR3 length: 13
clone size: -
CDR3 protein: AWRDVVSGANVLT

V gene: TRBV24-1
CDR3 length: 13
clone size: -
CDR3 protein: ATSDGAPGYNEQF

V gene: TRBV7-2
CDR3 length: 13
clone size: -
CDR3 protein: ASSLGTSGVYEQY

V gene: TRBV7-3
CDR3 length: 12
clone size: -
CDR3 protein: ASSPLGEYNEQF

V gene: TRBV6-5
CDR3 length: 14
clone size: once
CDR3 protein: ASSYSGWGTTDTQY

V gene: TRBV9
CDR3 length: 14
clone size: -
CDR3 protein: ASSAKGVSYNSPLH

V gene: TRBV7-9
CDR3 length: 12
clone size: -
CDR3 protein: ASSPDSSNSPLH

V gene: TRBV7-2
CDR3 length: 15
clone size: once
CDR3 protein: ASSRVGERGRGDTQY

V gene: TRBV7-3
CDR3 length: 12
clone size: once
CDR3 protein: ASSFFPNTGELF

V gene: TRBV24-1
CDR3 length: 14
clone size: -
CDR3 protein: ATSDLAGQGKLAQH

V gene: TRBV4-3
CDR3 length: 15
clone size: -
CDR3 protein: ASSRDLGPGSYNEQF

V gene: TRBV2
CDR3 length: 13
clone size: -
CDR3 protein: ASSGQGRAKNIQY

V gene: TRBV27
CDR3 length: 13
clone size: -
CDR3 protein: ASSADRRSNQPQH

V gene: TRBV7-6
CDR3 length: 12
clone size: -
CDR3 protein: ASSIDRISYEQY

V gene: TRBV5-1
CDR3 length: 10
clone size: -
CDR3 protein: ASSLFEGEQF

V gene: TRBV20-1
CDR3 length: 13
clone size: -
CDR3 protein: SARDQGRVGYGYT

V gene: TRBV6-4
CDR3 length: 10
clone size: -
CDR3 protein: ASSDSSGVLT

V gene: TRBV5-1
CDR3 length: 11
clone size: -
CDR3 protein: ASGGTAQETQY

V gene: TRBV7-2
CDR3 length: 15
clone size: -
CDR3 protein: ASSRGRGAKSTDTQY

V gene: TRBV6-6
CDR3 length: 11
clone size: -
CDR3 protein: ASRLTGSYEQY

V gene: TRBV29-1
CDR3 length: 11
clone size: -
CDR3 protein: SVPGQGSGEQY

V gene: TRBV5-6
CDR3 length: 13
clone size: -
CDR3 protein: ASSSWDPGGYGYT

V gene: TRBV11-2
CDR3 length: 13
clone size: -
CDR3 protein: ASSLGQGSRETQY

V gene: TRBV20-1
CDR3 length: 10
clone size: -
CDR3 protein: STLGLPYEQY

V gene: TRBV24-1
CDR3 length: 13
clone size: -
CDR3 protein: ATSEGVSSYNEQF

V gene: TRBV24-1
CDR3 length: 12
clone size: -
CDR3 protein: ATSEGGAQETQY